This passage covers 22 T cell receptor beta chains from one sample sequenced in a study of blood T cell repertoires in COVID-19. Assay: immunoSEQ multiplex PCR; the TCRdb copy retains only in-frame clones and omits some. The data show 80,000 to 100,000 clones, with approximately 79% seen just once and less than 5% held by the top ten. The sequenced sample was peripheral blood. The receptors stem from a man between 65 and 85 years old with COVID-19, enrolled during active disease.

The J gene is TRBJ1-2, the V gene TRBV6-5; perhaps TRBD1 as D (5 bases). The length of the CDR3 is 13 residues. Per germline, CDR1 MNHEY and CDR2 SVGAGI. V lost 5 bases and J lost 5, with 12 bases in between. Written as DNA, the CDR3 is TGTGCCAGCAGTCCGCGGGGGACGTATGGCTACACCTTC. This encodes CASSPRGTYGYTF.

By its share, this clone is medium-sized. The chain recombines TRBV27 with TRBJ2-1; perhaps TRBD1 as D (5 bases). V gave up 7 bases and J gave up 8 bases, with 18 bases separating them. CDR3 length equals 14 residues. The germline CDR1 and CDR2 sequences are MNHEY and SMNVEV (reference sequence). The DNA for the CDR3 is TGTGCCAGCATGTTTTCCGCAGGGTGGGATGAGCAGTTCTTC. It encodes CASMFSAGWDEQFF.

This clone was seen a few times. The chain joins TRBV6-2 or TRBV6-3 to TRBJ1-1; TRBD1 matches 9 bases. V was clipped by 3 bases and J by 4 bases; unmatched bases: 6. The CDR3 covers 15 residues. The germline gives CDR1 MNHEY, CDR2 SVGEGT. The CDR3, as DNA: TGTGCCAGCAGTTATGGTATGGGACAGGGCACTGAAGCTTTCTTT. This encodes CASSYGMGQGTEAFF.

V and J are TRBV10-2 and TRBJ2-1, with 8 bases matching TRBD2. Trimming took 3 bases from V and 4 from J; bases not matched to a gene: 5. Germline lookup yields CDR1 WSHSY and CDR2 SAAADI. This CDR3 has 15 residues. CDR3 residues: CASSEGAGVYNEQFF. CDR3 DNA: TGCGCCAGCAGTGAAGGAGCGGGAGTTTACAATGAGCAGTTCTTC.

CDR3 loop: CASSQGTGTPQDGYTF. For the CDR3, the DNA is TGTGCCAGCTCACAAGGGACAGGGACACCCCAGGATGGCTACACCTTC. The chain recombines TRBV18 with TRBJ1-2; the match to TRBD1 covers 9 bases. The V gene's germline CDR1 is KGHSH and CDR2 LQKENI. This CDR3 is built from 16 residues. The J segment lost 6 bases and the V segment lost 4 bases, leaving 12 bases of the junction unmatched.

Within the sample, this clone is medium-sized. The chain is built from TRBV6-6 and TRBJ2-2, with TRBD2 matching over 13 bases. The CDR3 spans 15 residues. Germline lookup yields CDR1 MNHNY and CDR2 SVGAGI (reference sequence). Trimming at V came to 5 bases and at J to 5 bases, leaving 2 bases not matched to a gene. The CDR3 here is CASSRTSGSTGELFF. Written as DNA, the CDR3 is TGTGCCAGCAGTCGGACTAGCGGGAGTACCGGGGAGCTGTTTTTT.

Only one count was recorded for this clone. Since no conserved phenylalanine or tryptophan closes the CDR3, a read error is the likely cause. The DNA is omitted, as the CDR3 cannot be located on it reliably, and the CDR3 follows TCRdb's listing. V is TRBV4-3 and J is TRBJ2-7; the table names TRBD2, a call not compared with the DNA. Per the germline V gene, CDR1 is LGHNA and CDR2 is YSLEER. The CDR3 spans 12 amino acids, including both terminal residues. The CDR3: CASSQDASGLTI.

The chain combines TRBV29-1 with TRBJ2-1, with D possibly matching TRBD1 (7 bases). Trimming took off 5 bases at V and 1 base at J, with 12 bases between the two ends. The CDR3 spans 14 residues. Germline CDR1 is SQVTM and CDR2 is ANQGSEA. DNA of the CDR3: TGCAGCGTTCCACAGGGGACTTCCTACAATGAGCAGTTCTTC. Protein: CSVPQGTSYNEQFF.

The chain couples TRBV4-2 to TRBJ1-1; tentative D call: TRBD1 (5 bases). The V gene's germline CDR1 is LGHNA and CDR2 YNFKEQ. Trimming removed 0 bases from V and 3 bases from J, with 11 bases in between. The CDR3 is 15 residues long. The CDR3 sequence: CASSQEAGDHTEAFF. The CDR3 DNA reads as TGTGCCAGCAGCCAAGAAGCGGGGGATCACACTGAAGCTTTCTTT.

The chain joins TRBV19 to TRBJ1-5, with D perhaps matching TRBD1 (5 bases). The germline V gene has CDR1 LNHDA and CDR2 SQIVND (reference sequence). V lost 3 bases and J lost 0, with 9 bases in between. The CDR3 consists of 15 residues. The DNA of the CDR3 is TGTGCCAGTAGTATCAGGGATTATAGCAATCAGCCCCAGCATTTT. Translated, it gives CASSIRDYSNQPQHF.

The chain recombines TRBV7-3 with TRBJ2-5, with 8 bases matching TRBD2. Trimming cost V 5 bases and J 5 bases; bases outside gene matches: 13. The CDR3 totals 16 residues. Germline CDR1 and CDR2: SGHTA and FQGTGA. This chain's CDR3 is CASSRTGLAAAETQYF. The CDR3 DNA reads TGTGCCAGCAGCAGAACTGGACTAGCTGCGGCGGAGACCCAGTACTTC.

This chain joins TRBV6-5 and TRBJ2-7; tentative D call: TRBD2 (6 bases). Germline V gives CDR1 MNHEY, CDR2 SVGAGI. V was pared by 6 bases and J by 2 bases, with 14 bases between. The CDR3 is 14 residues long. This CDR3 reads CASSYPGLPYEQYF. The CDR3 DNA follows: TGTGCCAGCAGCTACCCGGGACTCCCCTACGAGCAGTACTTC.

The chain joins TRBV5-1 to TRBJ2-1; D call uncertain. The CDR3 sequence is 12 residues long. CDR1 and CDR2 from the germline V gene are SGHRS and YFSETQ. The V and J ends lost 2 bases and 3 bases respectively, with 3 bases between them. CDR3 loop: CASSFGYNEQFF. CDR3 coding DNA: TGCGCCAGCAGCTTCGGCTACAATGAGCAGTTCTTC.

The chain carries TRBV4-2 and TRBJ2-7; 9 bases align to TRBD1. The CDR3 spans 17 residues. Germline V CDR1 and CDR2: LGHNA, YNFKEQ. V lost 1 base, J lost 0 bases, and 7 bases stayed unmatched. This CDR3 is CASSQVSGTGRSYEQYF. The CDR3 DNA is TGTGCCAGCAGCCAAGTTTCCGGGACAGGGCGCTCCTACGAGCAGTACTTC.

This clone turned up a few times. The rearrangement uses TRBV6-5 and TRBJ2-1, with 10 nucleotides matching TRBD2. Unmatched junction bases numbered 3, after V lost 2 bases and J lost 8 bases. Germline lookup yields CDR1 MNHEY and CDR2 SVGAGI. The CDR3 spans 14 residues. CDR3 sequence reads: CASSYTSGMHEQFF. The CDR3, as DNA: TGTGCCAGCAGTTACACTAGCGGGATGCATGAGCAGTTCTTC.

CDR3 DNA sequence: TGTGCCAGCAGCCAAGAGAAGCGGGATGGGGCAGATACGCAGTATTTT. This sequence encodes CASSQEKRDGADTQYF. V is TRBV3-1 (or the pseudogene TRBV3-2) and J is TRBJ2-3; 7 positions match TRBD2. This CDR3 contains 16 residues. Germline V gene lookup returns CDR1 LGHDT and CDR2 YNNKEL (reference sequence). Unmatched junction bases numbered 7, after V lost 0 bases and J lost 4 bases.

The chain links TRBV7-3 to TRBJ1-1; no clear D. Germline CDR1 and CDR2: SGHTA and FQGTGA. The CDR3 consists of 14 residues. Trimming took off 1 base at V and 3 bases at J, with 9 bases between the two ends. The CDR3: CASSLNPRDTEAFF. In nucleotides, the CDR3 is TGTGCCAGCAGCTTAAACCCCCGAGACACTGAAGCTTTCTTT.

The genes are TRBV9 and TRBJ2-2; 7 bases align to TRBD2. Germline V lookup: CDR1 SGDLS, CDR2 YYNGEE. This CDR3 has 16 residues. Trimming took 2 bases from V and 1 from J; bases not matched to a gene: 5. CDR3 loop: CASSVLPSGNTGELFF. In DNA, the CDR3 is TGTGCCAGCAGCGTCTTGCCTAGCGGGAACACCGGGGAGCTGTTTTTT.

In its sample, this clone was seen once. The chain uses TRBV5-5 and TRBJ1-2; 11 bases agree with TRBD1. CDR3 size: 17 residues. CDR1 is SGHKS and CDR2 is YYEKEE in the germline V gene (reference sequence). V dropped 4 bases and J dropped 5; count of bases not matched to a gene: 13. The DNA of the CDR3 is TGTGCCAGCAGCCCCGCCGGGACAGGGGGGAGTGGGTATGGCTACACCTTC. Amino acid sequence: CASSPAGTGGSGYGYTF.

The gene calls are TRBV6-6 and TRBJ1-5; TRBD1 agrees at 7 bases. The CDR3 has 14 amino acids. Looked up from germline, CDR1 is MNHNY and CDR2 is SVGAGI (reference sequence). J lost 9 bases, V lost 5 bases, and 10 bases had no gene match. CDR3 nucleotides: TGTGCCAGCAGTACCCCAGGGGGTGCAAGGCCCCAGCATTTT. Amino acids: CASSTPGGARPQHF.

This clone was seen a single time. The V and J genes are TRBV6-5 and TRBJ1-3, with D hard to call. V lost 0 bases and J 4 bases, leaving 13 bases between the germline ends. Germline CDR1 MNHEY, CDR2 SVGAGI. This CDR3 contains 16 residues. Here the CDR3 DNA reads TGTGCCAGCAGTTACTCGTCCGGGAGAATCGGAAACACCATATATTTT. Its translation: CASSYSSGRIGNTIYF.

This clone has only a few counts. The gene calls are TRBV27 and TRBJ1-5; no clear D. The CDR3 runs to 17 residues. V was shortened by 5 bases and J by 6 bases, with 23 bases between the two germline ends. Germline V lookup: CDR1 MNHEY, CDR2 SMNVEV (reference sequence). The chain's CDR3 is CASSPTAMLGAGQPQHF. CDR3 in DNA: TGTGCCAGCAGTCCAACGGCGATGTTGGGTGCAGGTCAGCCCCAGCATTTT.